The rows below give T cell receptor beta chains drawn from one sample of a study of tumour-infiltrating T cells in Burkitt lymphoma. The protocol was immunoSEQ multiplex PCR, while the TCRdb copy is restricted to in-frame clones and leaves out a portion. The data hold approximately 46,000 clones, with roughly 30% observed a single time. The sample was tumor tissue. Receptor source: a human donor with Burkitt lymphoma. Each CDR3 is given with its conserved first and last residue. The D gene is left open where the match is weak. Size is stated for part of the rows, as once, few or many counts, or as a class when the clone is expanded.

- | TRBJ2-3 | - | TRBV5-4 | CASSLDGQTIGATQYF | TGTGCCAGCAGCTTGGACGGACAAACTATAGGTGCTACGCAGTATTTT
- | TRBJ1-4 | - | TRBV21-1 | CASWEGQGSTNEKLFF | TGTGCCAGCTGGGAGGGACAGGGGTCAACTAATGAAAAACTGTTTTTT
- | TRBJ1-1 | - | TRBV28 | CASSPYFPGRNTEAFF | TGTGCCAGCAGTCCATACTTCCCCGGCAGGAACACTGAAGCTTTCTTT
- | TRBJ2-6 | TRBD1 | TRBV4-3 | CASSQGQGSGANVLTF | TGCGCCAGCAGCCAAGGACAGGGGTCTGGGGCCAACGTCCTGACTTTC
- | TRBJ2-3 | TRBD1 | TRBV7-2 | CASSSGQGVTDTQYF | TGTGCCAGCAGCTCGGGACAGGGGGTCACAGATACGCAGTATTTT
- | TRBJ2-7 | - | TRBV27 | CASSLYQGSYEQYF | TGTGCCAGCAGTTTATATCAGGGATCCTACGAGCAGTACTTC
- | TRBJ2-3 | TRBD1 | TRBV10-3 | CAISSGTGNTDTQYF | TGTGCCATCAGTTCCGGGACAGGGAACACAGATACGCAGTATTTT
- | TRBJ2-1 | TRBD2 | TRBV7-9 | CALQRGLRYNEQFF | TGTGCCCTACAGCGGGGTTTGAGGTACAATGAGCAGTTCTTC
- | TRBJ2-2 | - | TRBV27 | CASRFRGGGELFF | TGTGCCAGCAGATTTAGGGGGGGCGGGGAGCTGTTTTTT
- | TRBJ2-5 | TRBD2 | TRBV5-1 | CASSLEVAGAGETQYF | TGCGCCAGCAGCTTGGAGGTAGCGGGGGCCGGGGAGACCCAGTACTTC
- | TRBJ2-5 | TRBD2 | TRBV2 | CASRGTSGDWETQYF | TGTGCCAGCAGGGGAACTAGCGGGGATTGGGAGACCCAGTACTTC
- | TRBJ1-3 | - | TRBV7-9 | CASSLQGSGNTIYF | TGTGCCAGCAGCTTACAGGGTTCTGGAAACACCATATATTTT
- | TRBJ2-2 | TRBD1 | TRBV18 | CASSPDRGLTGELFF | TGTGCCAGCTCACCAGACAGGGGGTTAACCGGGGAGCTGTTTTTT
- | TRBJ1-2 | - | TRBV15 | CATSRDGDYGYTF | TGTGCCACCAGCAGAGACGGAGATTATGGCTACACCTTC
- | TRBJ2-7 | TRBD2 | TRBV4-3 | CASSQDDGVLAGGNEQYF | TGCGCCAGCAGCCAAGATGATGGGGTTTTAGCGGGGGGTAACGAGCAGTACTTC
- | TRBJ2-2 | TRBD2 | TRBV5-4 | CASSFGGGDTGELFF | TGTGCCAGCAGCTTCGGCGGGGGGGACACCGGGGAGCTGTTTTTT
few | TRBJ1-1 | - | TRBV4-3 | CASSPAGGASEAFF | TGCGCCAGCAGCCCAGCCGGAGGGGCCTCTGAAGCTTTCTTT
few | TRBJ2-3 | TRBD2 | TRBV6-4 | CASSDGASGDTDTQYF | TGTGCCAGCAGTGACGGGGCTAGCGGGGACACAGATACGCAGTATTTT
- | TRBJ2-7 | - | TRBV27 | CASSLSYTKVRVWGYEQYF | TGTGCCAGCAGTTTATCCTATACCAAGGTCAGGGTTTGGGGCTACGAGCAGTACTTC
few | TRBJ1-5 | - | TRBV5-8 | CASSLGSWGNQPQHF | TGTGCCAGCAGCTTGGGTAGCTGGGGCAATCAGCCCCAGCATTTT
- | TRBJ2-1 | TRBD2 | TRBV2 | CASSGDYYNEQFF | TGTGCCAGCAGTGGGGACTATTACAATGAGCAGTTCTTC
- | TRBJ2-2 | TRBD1 | TRBV5-4 | CASTNAPGGTGELFF | TGTGCCAGCACGAACGCGCCAGGGGGAACCGGGGAGCTGTTTTTT
- | TRBJ2-7 | TRBD2 | TRBV4-2 | CASSQEIGTSGGIYEQYF | TGTGCCAGCAGCCAAGAAATCGGGACTAGCGGGGGGATCTACGAGCAGTACTTC
- | TRBJ1-6 | TRBD1 | TRBV7-6 | CASSQRTGHNSPLHF | TGTGCCAGCAGCCAAAGGACAGGGCACAATTCACCCCTCCACTTT
- | TRBJ1-5 | - | TRBV19 | CASATGGGQPQHF | TGTGCCAGCGCTACCGGGGGTGGTCAGCCCCAGCATTTT
- | TRBJ1-3 | - | TRBV15 | CATSRDIISGNTIYF | TGTGCCACCAGCAGAGACATCATCTCTGGAAACACCATATATTTT
- | TRBJ1-1 | - | TRBV7-8 | CASSLVVTMNTEAFF | TGTGCCAGCAGCTTAGTAGTCACCATGAACACTGAAGCTTTCTTT
- | TRBJ2-6 | - | TRBV27 | CASRNNGGTAGANVLTF | TGTGCCAGCAGGAACAATGGAGGTACAGCTGGGGCCAACGTCCTGACTTTC
- | TRBJ2-5 | TRBD2 | TRBV11-3 | CASSLGGGETQYF | TGTGCCAGCAGCTTAGGGGGAGGGGAGACCCAGTACTTC
- | TRBJ2-5 | - | TRBV5-4 | CASSLDREETQYF | TGTGCCAGCAGCTTGGATAGGGAAGAGACCCAGTACTTC
- | TRBJ2-2 | - | TRBV7-9 | CASSRAGELFF | TGTGCCAGCAGCCGCGCCGGGGAGCTGTTTTTT
few | TRBJ1-1 | - | TRBV10-1 | CARQANTEAFF | TGCGCCAGACAGGCGAACACTGAAGCTTTCTTT
- | TRBJ2-1 | - | TRBV29-1 | CSAGGGVSSYNEQFF | TGCAGCGCCGGAGGAGGGGTCAGCTCCTACAATGAGCAGTTCTTC
- | TRBJ1-1 | TRBD1 | TRBV25-1 | CASRTGNEAFF | TGTGCCAGCAGGACAGGGAATGAAGCTTTCTTT
few | TRBJ1-2 | - | TRBV7-2 | CASSPNGVGYGYTF | TGTGCCAGCAGCCCTAACGGGGTGGGCTATGGCTACACCTTC
- | TRBJ2-3 | - | TRBV5-4 | CASSTGTDTQYF | TGTGCCAGCAGTACAGGCACAGATACGCAGTATTTT
few | TRBJ2-7 | TRBD2 | TRBV7-8 | CASSPGGLAATYEQYF | TGTGCCAGCAGCCCAGGAGGACTAGCGGCAACCTACGAGCAGTACTTC
few | TRBJ1-6 | - | TRBV9 | CASSLTSGGAPLHF | TGTGCCAGCAGCCTCACTAGTGGGGGGGCACCCCTCCACTTT
- | TRBJ1-2 | - | TRBV19 | CASSIQENYGYTF | TGTGCCAGTAGCATACAGGAAAACTATGGCTACACCTTC
- | TRBJ2-7 | - | TRBV7-6 | CASSLEGPSPEQYF | TGTGCCAGCAGCTTAGAAGGTCCGTCGCCGGAGCAGTACTTC
few | TRBJ2-4 | TRBD2 | TRBV4-3 | CASSQERSGVDIQYF | TGCGCCAGCAGCCAAGAACGTAGCGGGGTCGACATTCAGTACTTC
- | TRBJ2-5 | TRBD1 | TRBV7-7 | CASSSTTGGETQYF | TGTGCCAGCAGCTCAACGACAGGGGGAGAGACCCAGTACTTC
once | TRBJ2-3 | - | TRBV20-1 | CSAHSVTQYF | TGCAGTGCCCACTCGGTTACGCAGTATTTT
- | TRBJ2-7 | - | TRBV25-1 | CASSGQGWGIYEQYF | TGTGCCAGCAGTGGCCAGGGGTGGGGTATCTACGAGCAGTACTTC